This TCR beta chain was sequenced in a study of cytomegalovirus exposure and HLA in healthy donors listed by TCRdb under 2017. Turning to the overall study: According to an earlier analysis of several hundred of the donors, some 180 million T cells yielded over 90 million unique TCR beta sequences and approximately 300 Gb of sequence data. An early release covering roughly 640 HLA-typed donors comprised approximately 300 gigabases of sequencing data and 85 million to 100 million unique TCR sequences. Of the 398 genotyped donors, 81% fell in the genetic ancestry cluster associated with self-reported Caucasian donors. The aim of the study was to test whether cataloging public T cell receptors could identify signatures of past pathogen exposure. The study used immunosequencing to profile the T cell repertoires of approximately 650 subjects and linked those repertoires to cytomegalovirus serostatus. Besides the first cohort of around 670 subjects, a separate validation cohort made up of over 95 different subjects was used. To predict cytomegalovirus infection status, the study combined high-throughput TCR immunosequencing, statistical association of individual TCRs with disease status, and machine learning. A later analysis re-analyzed previously published TCR beta repertoires from about 730 donors and added high-resolution HLA genotyping to study TCR occurrence patterns. The later analysis used no new phenotypic data to find candidate immune exposures, relying instead on TCR beta sequences and their occurrence across donors. In an earlier analysis of around 540 of the donors, high-throughput TCR beta sequencing was used to judge whether each TCR beta V gene segment behaved as functional or pseudogenic. Alongside the repertoire data, information on donor age, sex, ethnicity and CMV serostatus was compiled. In a later genetic analysis, genome-wide SNP genotypes for about 65% of the roughly 700 donors were used, and that subset was treated as a discovery cohort. All discovery cohort repertoires had been generated on a single sequencing platform. HLA typing covered class I and class II loci at four-digit resolution. Typing coverage varied by locus: about 620-640 donors for A, B, C, DRB1 and DQB1; approximately 500 for DQA1; more than 600 for DPA1; under 490 for DPB1. About five DR-DQ haplotypes were treated as single units for association and clustering because of strong linkage in the cohort. Among about 400 genotyped donors of the cohort, an average of roughly 230,000 unique TCR beta nucleotide sequences was sequenced per donor, of which 15% to 20% were non-productive. The paper as a whole reports these results and caveats: According to a later analysis, TCR association rates differed among HLA loci, with DRB1 alleles showing the most associated TCRs and HLA-C alleles showing the fewest. The classifier was reported to diagnose cytomegalovirus status with high specificity and sensitivity in both the original and validation cohorts. In vitro tests confirmed that a few of the cytomegalovirus-associated TCR beta chains recognize cytomegalovirus antigens. At a false discovery rate of 0.05, a later analysis linked about 16,000 TCR beta sequences to specific HLA alleles. According to a later analysis, most CMV-associated TCR beta chains appeared to be HLA-restricted, and the HLA associations seemed to be driven largely by CMV exposure. The authors suggested that the approach could potentially be generalized to other disease states and immunological phenotypes. According to a later genetic analysis, donors in an Asian-associated ancestry cluster had fewer N-insertions in productive TCRs than the roughly 700-donor mean. A further reported finding was that TCR beta sequences accurately predicted the HLA-A and HLA-B alleles for most subjects in the first cohort. HLA typing was unavailable for some donors at each locus, so association tests used only the typed subset. The presence/absence analyses assumed that sequencing depth was roughly uniform across donors, and that assumption may not be true. Because counts were too low, about 18 rarely observed V segments, including chromosome 9 orphons, were left out of the earlier analysis of 587 of the donors. A cluster of highly shared sequence variants was judged likely to be a technical artifact of the sequencing pipeline. The cohort was sequenced for TCR beta chains only, and without alpha or paired-chain data the features that could be detected were limited. In an earlier analysis of some 540 of the donors, most TCR beta V segments appeared in productive rearrangements about 90% or about 30% of the time, broadly matching IMGT annotations. Some IMGT-functional V segments, including TRBV6-2 and TRBV6-3, could not be told apart with the 87-base-pair reads, so those segments were excluded. Across donors, most TCR sequences were observed very rarely, whereas some public TCRs were present in many individuals. V-gene and J-gene trimming of TCR beta chains was associated with a missense DCLRE1C variant in a later genetic analysis, and the association was replicated in an independent cohort. Linkage disequilibrium might explain the correlated functional status among segregating V segments, but an unknown experimental factor could not be ruled out. When HLA alleles, especially DR and DQ, strongly co-occurred, attributing TCR associations to individual alleles was difficult. Immune exposure information for the cohort was limited to CMV serostatus. The study listed 164 TCR beta chains as associated with cytomegalovirus. In a later analysis, several top co-occurrence clusters were reported to appear linked to parvovirus B19, influenza, CMV and Epstein-Barr virus. In a later analysis, HLA-associated TCR beta chains were found to be more clonally expanded and to have lower generation probabilities than equally common non-associated chains.

CDR1 is given as MDHEN and CDR2 as SYDVKM, both from the germline V gene. Trimming removed 7 bases from V and 1 base from J, leaving 13 bases between the germline ends. The CDR3 measures 14 amino acids from cysteine to phenylalanine. The read is trimmed to its CDR3 DNA, 42 bases read in frame from base 1. The method behind the library was the immunoSEQ multiplex PCR assay. The multiplex PCR relied on a mix of 60 forward primers for TCR Vbeta segments and 13 reverse primers for TCR Jbeta segments. The CDR3 region of rearranged TCR beta genes was amplified from genomic DNA with a multiplex PCR assay. Amplified TCR beta libraries were sequenced as 87-base-pair reads on the Illumina HiSeq System. The published analysis was carried out like this. A later analysis tallied roughly 78 million unique TCR beta chains across the 666 repertoires, and some 12 million of those chains were shared by two or more donors. Raw reads were error-corrected and collapsed into unique sequences by a nearest-neighbor algorithm in which closely related sequences were merged to remove PCR and sequencing errors. V, D and J gene segments were assigned by aligning CDR3 sequences to IMGT reference sequences. For a sequence to be retained, at least a six-nucleotide match to both a V gene segment and a J gene segment was required. Rearrangements were called productive when the CDR3 lacked stop codons and stayed in frame with V and J; all others were non-productive. CDR3 was defined according to IMGT convention as the region running from the second conserved V-encoded cysteine to the conserved J-encoded phenylalanine. Sequences without an unambiguous match to a single V gene segment were excluded from the earlier analysis of approximately 600 of the donors. An earlier analysis of a few hundred of the donors called V segments functional above 56.7% productive rearrangements and segregating when the between-donor standard deviation exceeded 5%. To diagnose cytomegalovirus status from the catalog of TCR beta chain sequences, a statistical classification framework was built. In a later analysis, V and J genes were assigned by comparing TCR nucleotide sequences against IMGT/GENE-DB human TR gene sequences. The TCRdist pipeline was used in a later analysis to assign CDR3 sequences and most-parsimonious VDJ recombination scenarios. In a later analysis, each TCR beta chain was defined by its CDR3 amino acid sequence together with its V-gene family, and reads lacking a unique V-gene family were excluded. A later analysis removed 500 to 650 highly shared, low-generation-probability nucleotide sequences to deal with suspected cross-contamination and a sequencing artifact. For each public chain, a later analysis derived a clonal expansion index from normalized ranks of inferred template counts within each repertoire. In a later analysis, generation probabilities were computed using a VDJ recombination model fitted to out-of-frame rearrangements, and the results were checked against IGoR. A later analysis scored TCR-TCR, TCR-HLA and TCR-CMV co-occurrence with hypergeometric tests, applying a repertoire-size bias correction to TCR pairs. In a later analysis, false discovery rates were estimated by permuting HLA or CMV assignments 20 times. In a later analysis, co-occurring TCRs were grouped using DBSCAN, with TCRdist sequence similarity added in when clustering inside HLA-allele-positive subsets. For co-occurrence clustering, repertoires with fewer than 30,000 or more than 120,000 public chains were excluded, along with roughly five repertoires with anomalous nucleotide sharing. This is the immuneACCESS table as TCRdb keeps it, with only in-frame sequences that have V and J called. A part of the clones is gone; compared with another copy, unresolved V genes explain less than half, and the rest is unexplained. Clonal size and the V and J genes are those of that table, whereas D and trimming came from the DNA. This sample lists roughly 230,000 clones; around four fifths were detected once. Of the sample, 0.45% to 0.5% falls within the top ten clones.

Concerning this clone: Its antigen is not yet known. The sample holds no much larger clone one base away, and base qualities are not on file.

The cohort consisted of 650 to 700 healthy bone marrow donors. All cohort members were sampled while nominally healthy, although unrecorded immune exposures were likely present. The donor was CMV seronegative and belonged to the group of 350 to 400 seronegative cohort members. Each donor provided a peripheral blood sample, and peripheral blood mononuclear cells were used for TCR beta sequencing. The Qiagen DNeasy Blood Extraction Kit was used to extract genomic DNA from the blood cell samples. Sequences were obtained from PBMCs. The clonotype originates from a boy between 10 and 17 years old in good health and CMV-seronegative. The rearrangement combines TRBV28 with TRBJ1-2, with TRBD1 as a weak D call on 5 bases. At the DNA level, the sequence is TGTGCCAGCACCCCCGGGGGAGATAACTATGGCTACACCTTC. Its amino acids are CASTPGGDNYGYTF.